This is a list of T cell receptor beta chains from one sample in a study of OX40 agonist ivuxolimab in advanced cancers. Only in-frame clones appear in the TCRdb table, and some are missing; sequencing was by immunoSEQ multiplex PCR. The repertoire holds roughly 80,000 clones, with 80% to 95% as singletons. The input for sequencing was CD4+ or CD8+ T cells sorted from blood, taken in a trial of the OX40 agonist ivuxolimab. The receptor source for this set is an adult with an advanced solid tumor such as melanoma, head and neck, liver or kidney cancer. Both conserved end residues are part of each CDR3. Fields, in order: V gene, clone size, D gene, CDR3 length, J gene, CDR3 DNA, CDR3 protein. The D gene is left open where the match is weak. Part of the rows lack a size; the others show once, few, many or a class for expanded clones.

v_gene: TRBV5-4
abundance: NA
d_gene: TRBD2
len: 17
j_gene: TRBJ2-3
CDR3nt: TGTGCCAGCAGCTCCTACAATAGCGGGAAGAACACAGATACGCAGTATTTT
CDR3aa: CASSSYNSGKNTDTQYF

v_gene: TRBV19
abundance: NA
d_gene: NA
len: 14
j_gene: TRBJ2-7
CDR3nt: TGTGCCAGTAGTTACGACAGCCGGATCTACGAGCAGTACTTC
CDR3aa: CASSYDSRIYEQYF

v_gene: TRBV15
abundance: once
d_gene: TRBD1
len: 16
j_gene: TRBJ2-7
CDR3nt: TGTGCCACCAGCAGCCCTTATGACAGGGAACCCTACGAGCAGTACTTC
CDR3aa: CATSSPYDREPYEQYF

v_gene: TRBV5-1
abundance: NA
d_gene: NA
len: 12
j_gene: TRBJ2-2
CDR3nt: TGCGCCAGCAGCCAGACAGACGGGGAGCTGTTTTTT
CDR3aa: CASSQTDGELFF

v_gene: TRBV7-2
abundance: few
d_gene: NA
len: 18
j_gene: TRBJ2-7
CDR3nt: TGTGCCAGCAGCTTAGTAGGTTCGTCCCGGACAGAGTACTACGAGCAGTACTTC
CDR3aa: CASSLVGSSRTEYYEQYF

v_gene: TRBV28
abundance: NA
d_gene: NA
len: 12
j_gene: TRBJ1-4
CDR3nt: TGTGCCAGCAGTTTATCGTATGAAAAACTGTTTTTT
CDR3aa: CASSLSYEKLFF

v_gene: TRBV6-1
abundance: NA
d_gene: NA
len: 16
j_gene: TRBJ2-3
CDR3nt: TGTGCCAGCAGTGAAGGTGGGATACGGTGGTCAGATACGCAGTATTTT
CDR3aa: CASSEGGIRWSDTQYF

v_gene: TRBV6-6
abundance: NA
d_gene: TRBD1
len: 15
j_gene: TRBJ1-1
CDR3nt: TGTGCCAGCAGTCCCGCAGGGGGCTTCAACACTGAAGCTTTCTTT
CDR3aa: CASSPAGGFNTEAFF

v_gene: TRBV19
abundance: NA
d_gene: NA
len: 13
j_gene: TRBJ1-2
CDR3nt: TGTGCCAGTCGGGACGGCGGAAGGGATGGCTACACCTTC
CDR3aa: CASRDGGRDGYTF

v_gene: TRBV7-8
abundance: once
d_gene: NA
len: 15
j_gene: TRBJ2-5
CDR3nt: TGTGCCAGCAGCTTAGGGACAGTGATCCAAGAGACCCAGTACTTC
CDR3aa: CASSLGTVIQETQYF

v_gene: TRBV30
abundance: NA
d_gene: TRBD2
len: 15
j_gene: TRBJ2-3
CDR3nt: TGTGCCTGGATGATTTGGGGGGGTCCCACAGATGCGCAGTATTTT
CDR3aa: CAWMIWGGPTDAQYF

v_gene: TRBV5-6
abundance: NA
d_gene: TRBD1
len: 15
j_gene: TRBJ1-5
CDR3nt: TGTGCCAGCAGCCTGGGACAGGGGGTAGGTCAGCCCCAGCATTTT
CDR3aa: CASSLGQGVGQPQHF

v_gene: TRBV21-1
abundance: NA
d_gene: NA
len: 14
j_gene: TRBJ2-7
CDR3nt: TGTGCCAGCCGCCGGGACAGCCTCTCCTACGAGCAGTACTTC
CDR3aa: CASRRDSLSYEQYF

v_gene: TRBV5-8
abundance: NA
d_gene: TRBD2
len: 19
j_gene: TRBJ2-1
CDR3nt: TGTGCCAGCAGCTTCCCTGGACTAGCGGGAGGGCGAAGTTACAATGAGCAGTTCTTC
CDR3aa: CASSFPGLAGGRSYNEQFF

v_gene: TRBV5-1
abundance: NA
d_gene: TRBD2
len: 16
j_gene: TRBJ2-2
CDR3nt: TGCGCCAGCAGCCGGGAGGGGGGCGCGAACACCGGGGAGCTGTTTTTT
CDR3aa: CASSREGGANTGELFF

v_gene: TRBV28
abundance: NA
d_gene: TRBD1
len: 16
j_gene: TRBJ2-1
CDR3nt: TGTGCCAGCACCCTAAGCCCGGGACAGCTCTACAATGAGCAGTTCTTC
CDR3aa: CASTLSPGQLYNEQFF

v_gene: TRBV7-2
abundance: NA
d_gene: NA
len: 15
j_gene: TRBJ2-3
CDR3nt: TGTGCCAGCAGCTTTGCGGGGATTAGCACAGATACGCAGTATTTT
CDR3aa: CASSFAGISTDTQYF

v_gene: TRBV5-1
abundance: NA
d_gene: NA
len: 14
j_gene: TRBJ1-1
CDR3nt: TGCGCCAGCAGCCCGATACAGGGGAACACTGAAGCTTTCTTT
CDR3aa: CASSPIQGNTEAFF

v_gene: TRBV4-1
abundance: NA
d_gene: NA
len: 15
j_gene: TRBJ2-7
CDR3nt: TGCGCCAGCAGCCCAACGTCAGTCGGGGCTAGCGAGCAGTACTTC
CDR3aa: CASSPTSVGASEQYF

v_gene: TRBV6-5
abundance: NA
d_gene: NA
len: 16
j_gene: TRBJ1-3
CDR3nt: TGTGCCAGCAGTTACTCGACCACGAGCTCTGGAAACACCATATATTTT
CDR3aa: CASSYSTTSSGNTIYF

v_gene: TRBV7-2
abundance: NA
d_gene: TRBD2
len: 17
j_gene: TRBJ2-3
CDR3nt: TGTGCCAGCAGCTTAGACCTAGCGGGAGGAGTAAGAGATACGCAGTATTTT
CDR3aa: CASSLDLAGGVRDTQYF

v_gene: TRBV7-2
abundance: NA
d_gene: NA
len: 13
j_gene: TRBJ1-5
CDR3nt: TGTGCCAGCAGCTTGGACAGTTTTCAGCCCCAGCATTTT
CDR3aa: CASSLDSFQPQHF

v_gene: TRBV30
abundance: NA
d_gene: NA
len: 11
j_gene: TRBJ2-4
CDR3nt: TGTGCCGGGGACACTAAAAACATTCAGTACTTC
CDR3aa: CAGDTKNIQYF

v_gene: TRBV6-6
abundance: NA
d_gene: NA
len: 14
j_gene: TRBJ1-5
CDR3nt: TGTGCCAGCACCCAATTGGACATTAATCAGCCCCAGCATTTT
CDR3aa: CASTQLDINQPQHF

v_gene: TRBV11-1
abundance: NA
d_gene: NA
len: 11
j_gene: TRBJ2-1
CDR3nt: TGTGCCAGCAGCTTGGGGGGTCCCCGGTTCTTC
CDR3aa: CASSLGGPRFF

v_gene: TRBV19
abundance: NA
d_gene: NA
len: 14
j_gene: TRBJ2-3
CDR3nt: TGTGCCAGTAGTCACAGGGCTCACACAGATACGCAGTATTTT
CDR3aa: CASSHRAHTDTQYF

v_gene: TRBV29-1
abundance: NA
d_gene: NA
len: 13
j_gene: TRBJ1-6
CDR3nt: TGCAGCGCGCGGGGGGTTGAGGGTTCACCCCTCCACTTT
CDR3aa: CSARGVEGSPLHF

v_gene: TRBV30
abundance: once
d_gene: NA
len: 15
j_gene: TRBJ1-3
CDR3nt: TGTGCCTGGAGTTCCGGGGCGACCTCTGGAAACACCATATATTTT
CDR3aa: CAWSSGATSGNTIYF

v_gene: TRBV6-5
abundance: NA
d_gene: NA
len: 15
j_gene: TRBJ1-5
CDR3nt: TGTGCCAGCAGTTACTCGGGACTTTACAATCAGCCCCAGCATTTT
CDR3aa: CASSYSGLYNQPQHF

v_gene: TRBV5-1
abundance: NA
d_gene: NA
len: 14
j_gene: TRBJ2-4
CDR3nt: TGCGCCAGCAGCTCGGGGGCAGGGGAGGACATTCAGTACTTC
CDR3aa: CASSSGAGEDIQYF

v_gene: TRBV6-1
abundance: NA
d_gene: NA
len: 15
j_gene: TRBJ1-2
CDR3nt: TGTGCCAGCAGACCCAATGGACAGCCCGGGAGTGGCTACACCTTC
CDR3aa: CASRPNGQPGSGYTF

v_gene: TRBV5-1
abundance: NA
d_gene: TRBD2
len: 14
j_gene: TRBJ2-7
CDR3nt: TGCGCCAGCAGTCCAGGGACTACTTTTTACGAGCAGTACTTC
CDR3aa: CASSPGTTFYEQYF

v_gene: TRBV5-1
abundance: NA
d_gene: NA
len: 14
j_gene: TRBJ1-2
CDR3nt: TGCGCCAGCAGCCCCGGGGGTTTACAGTATGGCTACACCTTC
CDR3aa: CASSPGGLQYGYTF

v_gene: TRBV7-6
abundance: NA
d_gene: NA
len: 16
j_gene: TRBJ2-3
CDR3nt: TGTGCCAGCACCCCAAGAGGGGGAACTAGCACAGATACGCAGTATTTT
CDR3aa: CASTPRGGTSTDTQYF

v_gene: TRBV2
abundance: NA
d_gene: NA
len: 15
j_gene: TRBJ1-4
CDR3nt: TGTGCCAGCAGTGTCTCCAGGACGAATAATGAAAAACTGTTTTTT
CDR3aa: CASSVSRTNNEKLFF

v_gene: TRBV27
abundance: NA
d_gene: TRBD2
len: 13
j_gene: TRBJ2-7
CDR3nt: TGTGCCAGCAGGGGGACTAATTCCTACGAGCAGTACTTC
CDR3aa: CASRGTNSYEQYF

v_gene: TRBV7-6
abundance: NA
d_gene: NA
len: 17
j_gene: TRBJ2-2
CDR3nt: TGTGCCAGCAGCTTAGGCCCTCAGCAGACGGGCACCGGGGAGCTGTTTTTT
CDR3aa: CASSLGPQQTGTGELFF

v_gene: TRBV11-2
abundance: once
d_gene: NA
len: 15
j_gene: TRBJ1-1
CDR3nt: TGTGCCAGCAGCCCCCTGGGGGGTGGTAACACTGAAGCTTTCTTT
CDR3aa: CASSPLGGGNTEAFF

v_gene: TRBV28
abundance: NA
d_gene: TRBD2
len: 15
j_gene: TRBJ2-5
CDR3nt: TGTGCCAGCAGTTTAGGACTAGCGGGCACAGAGACCCAGTACTTC
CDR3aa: CASSLGLAGTETQYF

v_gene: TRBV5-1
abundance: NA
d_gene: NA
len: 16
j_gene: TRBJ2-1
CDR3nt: TGCGCCAGCAGCTTGGCTAACTCGAATCTACACAATGAGCAGTTCTTC
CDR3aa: CASSLANSNLHNEQFF

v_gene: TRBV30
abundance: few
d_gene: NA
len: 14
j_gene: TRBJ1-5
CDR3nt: TGTGCCTGGAGTTCAGGGGCGAGCAATCAGCCCCAGCATTTT
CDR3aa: CAWSSGASNQPQHF

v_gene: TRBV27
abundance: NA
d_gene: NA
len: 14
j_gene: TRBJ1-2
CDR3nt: TGTGCCAGCAGCCCCGGGACACCCAAGGGTGGCTACACCTTC
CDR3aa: CASSPGTPKGGYTF

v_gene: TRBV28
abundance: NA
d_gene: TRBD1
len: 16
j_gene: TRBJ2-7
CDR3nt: TGTGCCAGCAGTCCGCTACCGGGACAGGGTAGTCACGAGCAGTACTTC
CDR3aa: CASSPLPGQGSHEQYF

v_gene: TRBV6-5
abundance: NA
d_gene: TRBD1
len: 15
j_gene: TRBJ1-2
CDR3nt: TGTGCCAGCAGTTACGGGGACAGCGCAGCCTATGGCTACACCTTC
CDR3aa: CASSYGDSAAYGYTF

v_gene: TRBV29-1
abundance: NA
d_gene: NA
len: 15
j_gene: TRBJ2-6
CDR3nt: TGCAGCGTCCGGGACAACTTCTCTGGGGCCAACGTCCTGACTTTC
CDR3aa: CSVRDNFSGANVLTF

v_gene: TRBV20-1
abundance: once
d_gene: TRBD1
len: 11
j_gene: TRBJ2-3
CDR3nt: TGCAGTGCTGGACAGGGGGGAGCGCAGTATTTT
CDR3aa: CSAGQGGAQYF

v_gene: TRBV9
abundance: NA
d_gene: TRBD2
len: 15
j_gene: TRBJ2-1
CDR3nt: TGTGCCAGCAGCCCGACTAGCGACTCCTACAATGAGCAGTTCTTC
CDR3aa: CASSPTSDSYNEQFF

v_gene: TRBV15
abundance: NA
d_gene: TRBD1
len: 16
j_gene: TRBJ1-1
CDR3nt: TGTGCCACCAGCAGAACTAACAGGGGGCTGAACACTGAAGCTTTCTTT
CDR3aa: CATSRTNRGLNTEAFF

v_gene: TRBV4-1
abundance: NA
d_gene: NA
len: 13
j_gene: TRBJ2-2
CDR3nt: TGCGCCAGCAGCCAAGTTTTAGCCGGGGAGCTGTTTTTT
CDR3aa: CASSQVLAGELFF

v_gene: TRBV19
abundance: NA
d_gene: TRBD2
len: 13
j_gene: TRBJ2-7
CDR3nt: TGTGCCAGCCATTCCGGGACTACTAACGAGCAGTACTTC
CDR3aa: CASHSGTTNEQYF

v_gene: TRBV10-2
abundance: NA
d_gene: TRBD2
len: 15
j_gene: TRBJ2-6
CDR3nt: TGCGCCACACTAGCGGGGAACTCTGGGGCCAACGTCCTGACTTTC
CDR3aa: CATLAGNSGANVLTF

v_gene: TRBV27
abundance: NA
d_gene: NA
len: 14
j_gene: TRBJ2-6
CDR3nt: TGTGCCAGCAGCACGTTCTCTGGGGCCAACGTCCTGACTTTC
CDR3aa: CASSTFSGANVLTF

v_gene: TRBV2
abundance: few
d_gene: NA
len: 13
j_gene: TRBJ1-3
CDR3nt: TGTGCCAGCACGAGGGAACCTGGAAACACCATATATTTT
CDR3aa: CASTREPGNTIYF

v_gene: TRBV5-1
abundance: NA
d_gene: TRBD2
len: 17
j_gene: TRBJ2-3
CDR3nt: TGCGCCAGCAGCTTGGGGCTAGCGGGGGGATTGACAGATACGCAGTATTTT
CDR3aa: CASSLGLAGGLTDTQYF